This TCR beta chain was sequenced for a study of blood T cells in healthy people across ages. Study-wide context: About one barcoded TCR beta cDNA was captured per two T cells. The study's findings and limits: Diversity of TCR beta per million T cells declined in a roughly linear way with age.

As regards this clonotype: The antigen is not known.

Trimming shortened V by 2 bases and J by 12 bases, and 6 bases separated the two germline ends. The CDR3 spans 10 residues. Germline V lookup: CDR1 SGHTA, CDR2 FQGNSA. PCR was performed a second time for roughly 7 to 11 cycles using a sample-barcoded 5' primer and a J-beta primer mix. Each cDNA molecule was tagged by a template-switch adaptor with 12 random nucleotides. Via MiXCR, TCRdb re-called the 5' RACE reads, giving one row per CDR3 protein. The sample includes nearly 1 million distinct CDR3 sequences, just over 50% of them seen just once. Source material: blood. The chain is built from TRBV7-2 and TRBJ2-3; D is uncertain. This TCR was recovered from a woman in her fifties or sixties in good health. The CDR3 sequence is CASSLTKQYF. The CDR3 DNA sequence: TGTGCCAGCAGCTTAACAAAACAGTATTTT.